The rows below give T cell receptor beta chains drawn from one sample of a study of T cells in localized non-small cell lung cancer. Produced via immunoSEQ multiplex PCR; TCRdb's table is partial and in-frame only. In the table there are roughly 4,700 clones, 25% to 40% of which are singletons. The sample in question was lung tumor tissue, obtained before any cancer treatment. Receptors originate from a woman aged 35 to 69 with stage II squamous cell lung carcinoma. CDR3s include the opening cysteine and the closing phenylalanine or tryptophan. The order of the fields is D gene, J gene, clone size, V gene, CDR3 DNA, CDR3 protein. A D gene is named only where the DNA matches it firmly. Only some rows state a clone size, as once, few, many or a class for expanded clones.

TRBD1 | TRBJ1-1 | NA | TRBV25-1 | TGTGCCAGCGGGGGACAGTTTACTGAAGCTTTCTTT | CASGGQFTEAFF
TRBD1 | TRBJ1-5 | few | TRBV27 | TGTGCCAGCAGTCCTTTGCAGGGGGGGGACAATCAGCCCCAGCATTTT | CASSPLQGGDNQPQHF
NA | TRBJ1-5 | NA | TRBV19 | TGTGCCAGTAGTAAAGGAGGGGGTCAGCCCCAGCATTTT | CASSKGGGQPQHF
NA | TRBJ1-2 | medium-sized | TRBV11-3 | TGTGCCAGCAGCTTTGGATTAGGGACCGCCTTAGGTGGCTACACCTTC | CASSFGLGTALGGYTF
NA | TRBJ2-7 | NA | TRBV28 | TGTGCCAGCAGTTTAGGGTCCTACGAGCAGTACTTC | CASSLGSYEQYF
TRBD1 | TRBJ2-2 | NA | TRBV18 | TGTGCCAGCTCACTCCGGACAGGGAACACCGGGGAGCTGTTTTTT | CASSLRTGNTGELFF
TRBD1 | TRBJ2-7 | NA | TRBV6-8 | TGTGCCAGCAGCCTTACAGGGGGAACCTACGAGCAGTACTTC | CASSLTGGTYEQYF
TRBD1 | TRBJ1-5 | NA | TRBV6-8 | TGTGCCAGCAGCCCCCGGGACAGGGGAAGACAGCCCCAGCATTTT | CASSPRDRGRQPQHF
NA | TRBJ1-2 | few | TRBV30 | TGTGCCTGGAGTGTAGCACGGGGCTACACCTTC | CAWSVARGYTF
NA | TRBJ1-1 | few | TRBV6-8 | TGTGCCAGCAGTTCCTGGACAGAGCTGAACACTGAAGCTTTCTTT | CASSSWTELNTEAFF
NA | TRBJ2-2 | few | TRBV28 | TGTGCCAGCAGTTCTACAGGAAAGAACACCGGGGAGCTGTTTTTT | CASSSTGKNTGELFF
TRBD1 | TRBJ2-1 | NA | TRBV6-8 | TGTGCCAGCAGTTACCTGGGACAGGGTGAGCAGTTCTTC | CASSYLGQGEQFF
NA | TRBJ1-1 | few | TRBV10-2 | TGCGCCAGCAGTCCGACGAACACTGAAGCTTTCTTT | CASSPTNTEAFF
TRBD1 | TRBJ1-1 | NA | TRBV29-1 | TGCAGCGTTGAGAGGGACAGCCTTCCTATTGCTTTCTTT | CSVERDSLPIAFF
TRBD2 | TRBJ2-2 | few | TRBV19 | TGTGCCAGTAGCTCGGGGCGGGAGGGCCAACGGACCGGGGAGCTGTTTTTT | CASSSGREGQRTGELFF
NA | TRBJ1-5 | NA | TRBV19 | TGTGCCAGTAGTACGGGACTGAACAATCAGCCCCAGCATTTT | CASSTGLNNQPQHF
NA | TRBJ1-3 | few | TRBV6-8 | TGTGCCAGCAGGGAACGGGGGTACTCTGGAAACACCATATATTTT | CASRERGYSGNTIYF
NA | TRBJ2-3 | many | TRBV11-3 | TGTGCCAGCAGCCAACAGGGTAGACCAGATACGCAGTATTTT | CASSQQGRPDTQYF
TRBD2 | TRBJ2-1 | NA | TRBV6-8 | TGTGCCAGCAGTTACTTAGCGGGAGTGAATGAGCAGTTCTTC | CASSYLAGVNEQFF
TRBD2 | TRBJ2-1 | few | TRBV6-8 | TGTGCCAGCAGTTACTCGAGCGGGGGGCTAGGGAATGAGCAGTTCTTC | CASSYSSGGLGNEQFF
NA | TRBJ2-7 | few | TRBV11-3 | TGTGCCAGCAGCTTACGTGAGGGGGTGTACGAGCAGTACTTC | CASSLREGVYEQYF